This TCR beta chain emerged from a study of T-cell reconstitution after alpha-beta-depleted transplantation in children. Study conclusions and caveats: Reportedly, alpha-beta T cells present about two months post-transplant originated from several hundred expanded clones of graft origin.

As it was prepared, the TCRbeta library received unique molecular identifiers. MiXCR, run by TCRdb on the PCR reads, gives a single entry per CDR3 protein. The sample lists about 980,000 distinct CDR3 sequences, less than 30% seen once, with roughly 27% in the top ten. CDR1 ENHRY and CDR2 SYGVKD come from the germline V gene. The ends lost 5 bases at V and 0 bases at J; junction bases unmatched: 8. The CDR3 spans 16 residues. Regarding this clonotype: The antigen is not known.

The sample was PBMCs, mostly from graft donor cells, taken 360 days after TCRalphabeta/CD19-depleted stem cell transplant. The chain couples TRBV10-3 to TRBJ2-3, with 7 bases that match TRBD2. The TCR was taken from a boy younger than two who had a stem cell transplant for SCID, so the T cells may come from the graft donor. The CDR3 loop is CAISPPPGLSTDTQYF. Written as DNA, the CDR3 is TGTGCCATCAGTCCGCCTCCGGGACTAAGCACAGATACGCAGTATTTT.